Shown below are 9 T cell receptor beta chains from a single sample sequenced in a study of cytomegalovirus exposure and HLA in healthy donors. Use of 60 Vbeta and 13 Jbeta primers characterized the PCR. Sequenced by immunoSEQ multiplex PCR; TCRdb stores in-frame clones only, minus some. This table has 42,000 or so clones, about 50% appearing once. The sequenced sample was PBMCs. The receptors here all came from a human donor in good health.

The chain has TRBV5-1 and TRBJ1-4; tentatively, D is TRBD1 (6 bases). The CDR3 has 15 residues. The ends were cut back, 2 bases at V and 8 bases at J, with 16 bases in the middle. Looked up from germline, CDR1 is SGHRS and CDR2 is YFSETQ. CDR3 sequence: CASSLMSGGWEKLFF. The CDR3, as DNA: TGCGCCAGCAGCTTAATGTCGGGGGGCTGGGAAAAACTGTTTTTT.

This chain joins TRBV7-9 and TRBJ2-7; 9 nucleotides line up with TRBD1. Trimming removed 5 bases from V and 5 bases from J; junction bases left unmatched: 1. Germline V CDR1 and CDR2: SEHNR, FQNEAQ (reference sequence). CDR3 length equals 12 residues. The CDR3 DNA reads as TGTGCCAGCAGCCGGACAGGGGACGAGCAGTACTTC. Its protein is CASSRTGDEQYF.

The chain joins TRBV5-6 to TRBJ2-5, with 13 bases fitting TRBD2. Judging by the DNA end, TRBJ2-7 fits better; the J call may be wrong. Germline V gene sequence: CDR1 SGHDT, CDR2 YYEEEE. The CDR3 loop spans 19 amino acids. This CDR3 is CASSFSLWTSGRTAYEQYF. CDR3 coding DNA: TGTGCCAGCAGCTTTTCGCTATGGACTAGCGGGAGAACAGCCTACGAGCAGTACTTC.

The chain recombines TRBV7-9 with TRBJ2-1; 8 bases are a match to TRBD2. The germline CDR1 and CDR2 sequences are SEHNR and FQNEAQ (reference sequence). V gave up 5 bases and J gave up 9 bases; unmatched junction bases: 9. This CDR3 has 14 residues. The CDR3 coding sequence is TGTGCCAGCAGCGCAACCGGGACTAGGCTTGAGCAGTTCTTC. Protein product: CASSATGTRLEQFF.

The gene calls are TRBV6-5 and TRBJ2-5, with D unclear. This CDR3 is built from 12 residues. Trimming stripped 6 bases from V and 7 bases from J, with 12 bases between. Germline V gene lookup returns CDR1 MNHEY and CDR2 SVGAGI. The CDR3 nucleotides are TGTGCCAGCAGAACTACTGTGGGGACCCAGTACTTC. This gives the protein CASRTTVGTQYF.

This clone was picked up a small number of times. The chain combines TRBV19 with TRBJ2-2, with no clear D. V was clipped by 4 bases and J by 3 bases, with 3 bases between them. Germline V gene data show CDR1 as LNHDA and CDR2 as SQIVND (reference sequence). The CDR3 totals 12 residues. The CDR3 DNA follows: TGTGCCAGTAGTACCTACACCGGGGAGCTGTTTTTT. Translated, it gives CASSTYTGELFF.

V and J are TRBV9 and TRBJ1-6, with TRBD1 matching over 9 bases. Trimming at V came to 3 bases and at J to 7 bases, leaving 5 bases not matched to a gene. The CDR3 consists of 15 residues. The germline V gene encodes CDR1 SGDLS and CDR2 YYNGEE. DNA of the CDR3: TGTGCCAGCAGCGGACCCGGGACAGGGAATTCACCCCTCCACTTT. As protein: CASSGPGTGNSPLHF.

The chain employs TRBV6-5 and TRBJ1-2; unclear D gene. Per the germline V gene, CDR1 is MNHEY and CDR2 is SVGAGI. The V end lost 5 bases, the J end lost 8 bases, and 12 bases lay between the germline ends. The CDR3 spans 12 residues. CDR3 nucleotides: TGTGCCAGCAGTGACCCGGCGGGCGGCTACACCTTC. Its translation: CASSDPAGGYTF.

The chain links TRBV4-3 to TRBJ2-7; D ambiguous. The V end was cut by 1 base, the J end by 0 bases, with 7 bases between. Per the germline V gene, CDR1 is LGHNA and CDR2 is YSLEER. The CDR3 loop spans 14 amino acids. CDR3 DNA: TGCGCCAGCAGCCAAGGGTACAGCTCCTACGAGCAGTACTTC. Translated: CASSQGYSSYEQYF.